This T cell receptor (beta chain) stems from a study of blood T cells in healthy people across ages. Study-wide background: Per two T cells, about one barcoded beta molecule was captured through template switching.

This CDR3 is built from 12 residues. V lost 6 bases, J lost 4 bases, and 9 bases lay in between. CDR1 is SNHLY and CDR2 is FYNNEI in the germline V gene. Comments on this clonotype: Antigen specificity is unknown.

Findings and limits, study-wide: The CMV status of each donor remained undetermined, and this could have confounded shifts in expanded clonotypes. Calculation of diversity from one million T cells yielded estimates considered to be underestimates.

A sample-barcoded 5' primer and a J-beta primer mix were used in a second PCR of about 7 to 12 cycles. Every sample gave at least 2.5 million paired-end reads containing CDR3. TCRdb reprocessed the 5' RACE reads with MiXCR, giving one entry per CDR3 protein. The sample shows hundreds of thousands of distinct CDR3 sequences, 45% to 50% of them seen only once. What was sequenced was blood. The J gene is TRBJ1-1, the V gene TRBV2; D not resolved. The receptor's source is a woman aged 55-69 years in good health. CDR3 sequence: CASSVGSTEAFF. DNA of the CDR3: TGTGCCAGCAGCGTAGGGAGCACTGAAGCTTTCTTT.